This TCR beta chain was documented in a study of beta chain features in type 1 diabetes. Expressed TCRB transcripts were sequenced because the isolated RNA had all been reverse transcribed beforehand. TCRdb keeps only in-frame clones here, not all; method: immunoSEQ multiplex PCR. The data hold 500,000 to 700,000 clones, with 15% to 18% observed a single time. Whole-study results and caveats: Shortening that was moderate but significant affected the TCRB CDR3s of Type 1 diabetes patients in all four CD4+ subsets. Junctions at VDJ sites from type 1 diabetes patients had fewer insertions and more deletions.

In germline, CDR1 is MNHEY, CDR2 SMNVEV (reference sequence). V gave up 3 bases and J gave up 0 bases, with 9 bases separating them. The CDR3 spans 16 residues. This clone was seen only a few times. No antigen is known for it. The chain combines TRBV27 with TRBJ2-6; D is undetermined. This TCR was recovered from a man between 18 and 35 years old in good health. Specimen: naive CD4+ T cells from blood. In nucleotides, the CDR3 is TGTGCCAGCAGTTTCGTAGGCGGCTCTGGGGCCAACGTCCTGACTTTC. It translates to CASSFVGGSGANVLTF.